These 21 T cell receptor beta chains were all obtained from the same sample, sequenced in a study of CD8+ T cells in alopecia areata. Investigators isolated RNA and reverse transcribed it into cDNA to act as the sequencing template. The assay was immunoSEQ multiplex PCR, and TCRdb's table has in-frame clones only and misses some. The sample consists of about 110,000 clones, approximately 59% of them appearing once. The sequencing sample was made of CD8+ T cells sorted from blood. These receptors were obtained from a human donor in good health.

The chain joins TRBV7-2 to TRBJ2-5, with 8 bases matching TRBD1. The CDR3 loop spans 16 amino acids. Germline V gene lookup returns CDR1 SGHTA and CDR2 FQGNSA. V lost 0 bases and J lost 1; bases outside the gene matches: 4. CDR3 amino acids: CASSLARGHRQETQYF. In DNA form, the CDR3 reads TGTGCCAGCAGCTTAGCCAGGGGGCATCGCCAAGAGACCCAGTACTTC.

The V and J genes are TRBV7-6 and TRBJ2-1; D is unclear. Germline V gene data show CDR1 as SGHVS and CDR2 as FNYEAQ. The V and J ends lost 0 bases and 9 bases respectively, with 9 bases between them. CDR3 length: 13 amino acids. CDR3 nucleotides: TGTGCCAGCAGCTTAGCGGGTGGGCGTGAGCAGTTCTTC. Translating it yields CASSLAGGREQFF.

The rearrangement links TRBV11-2 to TRBJ2-1, with D possibly TRBD2 on 6 matching bases. CDR1 SGHAT and CDR2 FQNNGV come from the germline V gene. The CDR3 contains 16 residues. V shed 0 bases and J shed 8 bases, with 17 bases lying between them. The CDR3 protein is CASSLDNGEAGDEQFF. CDR3 nucleotide sequence: TGTGCCAGCAGCTTAGATAACGGGGAGGCCGGCGATGAGCAGTTCTTC.

This clone was seen more than once but under ten times. This rearrangement joins TRBV13 to TRBJ2-7, with D uncertain. The CDR3 has 14 residues. Germline V CDR1 and CDR2: PRHDT, FYEKMQ (reference sequence). The V end lost 2 bases, the J end lost 2 bases, and 10 bases lay between the germline ends. The CDR3 DNA reads as TGTGCCAGCAGCTTACTCCCAACAACCTACGAGCAGTACTTC. Translation: CASSLLPTTYEQYF. The full variable domain, in which reference TRBV13 and TRBJ2-7 provide the parts outside the CDR3, is AAGVIQSPRHLIKEKRETATLKCYPIPRHDTVYWYQQGPGQDPQFLISFYEKMQSDKGSIPDRFSAQQFSDYHSELNMSSLELGDSALYFCASSLLPTTYEQYFGPGTRLTVT.

The chain has TRBV27 and TRBJ2-3, with 9 bases matching TRBD1. From germline, CDR1 is MNHEY and CDR2 SMNVEV (reference sequence). The CDR3 extends over 14 amino acids. V gave up 6 bases and J gave up 2 bases; unmatched junction bases: 3. The DNA for the CDR3 is TGTGCCAGCAGAGGACAGGGGATCACAGATACGCAGTATTTT. Protein: CASRGQGITDTQYF.

The V call is TRBV11-2, the J call TRBJ1-1, with no clear D. The CDR3 has 14 residues. Trimming shortened V by 5 bases and J by 1 base, and 11 bases separated the two germline ends. Germline-derived CDR1 and CDR2 are SGHAT and FQNNGV. The CDR3 sequence is CASSPNDGNTEAFF. CDR3 in DNA: TGTGCCAGCAGCCCAAACGACGGGAACACTGAAGCTTTCTTT.

The CDR3 loop reads CASSELGFGYTF. CDR3 nucleotide sequence: TGTGCCAGCAGCGAATTGGGTTTTGGCTACACCTTC. This chain uses TRBV5-6 with TRBJ1-2; D is undetermined. This CDR3 is built from 12 residues. V was shortened by 4 bases and J by 7 bases, with 11 bases between the two germline ends. From germline, CDR1 is SGHDT and CDR2 YYEEEE.

The chain uses TRBV19 and TRBJ2-7; D is unresolved. The CDR3 is 13 amino acids. V was trimmed by 5 bases and J by 4 bases, leaving 12 bases between them. CDR1 LNHDA and CDR2 SQIVND come from the germline V gene (reference sequence). The CDR3 DNA follows: TGTGCCAGTAGTTTCGGACCAACGTACGAGCAGTACTTC. Its protein is CASSFGPTYEQYF.

The CDR3 bases are TGTGCCAGCAGCTTCAACCACGGACAGGGCTATCAGCCCCAGCATTTT. This translates into CASSFNHGQGYQPQHF. The chain couples TRBV13 to TRBJ1-5; TRBD1 aligns across 8 bases. This CDR3 has 16 amino acids. V was pared by 3 bases and J by 5 bases, with 9 bases of the junction left unmatched. Germline lookup yields CDR1 PRHDT and CDR2 FYEKMQ (reference sequence).

The CDR3 loop is CASSWTGGYGYTF. Here the CDR3 DNA reads TGTGCCAGCAGTTGGACAGGGGGCTATGGCTACACCTTC. V gene TRBV13 combines with J gene TRBJ1-2, with 10 bases matching TRBD1. The CDR3 spans 13 residues. CDR1 and CDR2 (germline): PRHDT, FYEKMQ (reference sequence). The trim removed 6 bases at V and 4 bases at J, leaving 2 bases unmatched.

The rearrangement uses TRBV11-2 and TRBJ1-1; D is unresolved. V was pared by 1 base and J by 8 bases, with 11 bases between. The V gene's germline CDR1 is SGHAT and CDR2 FQNNGV. The CDR3 is made up of 13 amino acids. Written as DNA, the CDR3 is TGTGCCAGCAGCTTAGGGGTGACGGGAGAAGCTTTCTTT. Translated, it gives CASSLGVTGEAFF.

This chain joins TRBV28 and TRBJ2-5; TRBD1 or TRBD2 may be the D gene (6 bases each). The CDR3 spans 17 residues. V was cut by 6 bases and J by 5 bases, with 25 bases left in between. Per germline, CDR1 MDHEN and CDR2 SYDVKM. In DNA, the CDR3 is TGTGCCAGCAGCCCGCTTTGGCTGGGGGGCTTTATTGAGACCCAGTACTTC. Protein: CASSPLWLGGFIETQYF.

This chain uses TRBV13 with TRBJ2-1, with 8 bases identical to TRBD1. With 1 base clipped from V and 4 bases from J, the junction kept 6 bases outside the gene matches. Germline CDR1 reads PRHDT; CDR2 reads FYEKMQ (reference sequence). There are 16 residues in the CDR3. The DNA for the CDR3 is TGTGCCAGCAGCTTAGACCGGGACAGGTATTACAATGAGCAGTTCTTC. It yields the protein CASSLDRDRYYNEQFF.

The chain carries TRBV27 and TRBJ2-3; 7 nucleotides align to TRBD1. V shed 10 bases and J 1 base; nucleotides not matched to a gene: 8. The CDR3 consists of 14 residues. Germline V gene lookup returns CDR1 MNHEY and CDR2 SMNVEV (reference sequence). The CDR3 protein is CATRGTAGTDTQYF. The CDR3 nucleotides are TGTGCCACCAGAGGGACAGCAGGCACAGATACGCAGTATTTT.

The chain uses TRBV30 and TRBJ1-1, with no clear D. Germline assignment: CDR1 GTSNPN and CDR2 SVGIG (reference sequence). Trimming left V 5 bases short and J 1 base short, with 11 bases between. This CDR3 spans 13 amino acids. The CDR3 DNA sequence: TGTGCCTGGGAAGCCAATGGGAACACTGAAGCTTTCTTT. Encoded protein: CAWEANGNTEAFF.

The gene calls are TRBV7-6 and TRBJ2-1; tentative D call: TRBD1 (6 bases). V shed 1 base and J shed 9 bases, with 16 bases lying between them. This CDR3 region has 15 residues. Germline CDR1 and CDR2: SGHVS and FNYEAQ. In nucleotides, the CDR3 is TGTGCCAGCAGCTTAGGCGAAACAGGGTTTATTGAGCAGTTCTTC. This translates into CASSLGETGFIEQFF. Full variable domain (outside the CDR3, taken from reference TRBV7-6 and TRBJ2-1): GAGVSQSPRYKVTKRGQDVALRCDPISGHVSLYWYRQALGQGPEFLTYFNYEAQQDKSGLPNDRFSAERPEGSISTLTIQRTEQRDSAMYRCASSLGETGFIEQFFGPGTRLTVL.

The chain has TRBV28 and TRBJ2-3; no definite D call. The germline V gene encodes CDR1 MDHEN and CDR2 SYDVKM. The CDR3 loop spans 15 amino acids. V shed 1 base and J shed 6 bases, with 14 bases lying between them. The CDR3 nucleotides are TGTGCCAGCAGTTTATTGCTCCTCGGAAGGGATACGCAGTATTTT. Residues: CASSLLLLGRDTQYF.

The chain employs TRBV4-1 and TRBJ1-6; no firm D call. Trimming removed 0 bases from V and 7 bases from J, with 19 bases in between. Germline assignment: CDR1 MGHRA and CDR2 YSYEKL. This CDR3 has 18 amino acids. CDR3 protein: CASSQDPRLRLRNSPLHF. DNA for the CDR3: TGCGCCAGCAGCCAAGATCCGCGGCTCAGGTTGCGGAATTCACCCCTCCACTTT.

The chain is built from TRBV28 and TRBJ2-1, with D perhaps being TRBD1 or TRBD2 (5 bases each). Germline V gives CDR1 MDHEN, CDR2 SYDVKM. Trimming removed 4 bases at V and 4 bases at J, with 14 bases between. The CDR3 sequence is 15 residues long. The CDR3 DNA follows: TGTGCCAGCAGTTCCCCCAGGGAGCTATACAATGAGCAGTTCTTC. Amino acid sequence: CASSSPRELYNEQFF.

The chain joins TRBV15 to TRBJ2-7; the D is unclear. Germline-derived CDR1 and CDR2 are LNHNV and YYDKDF (reference sequence). V lost 0 bases and J lost 0, with 9 bases in between. The CDR3 runs to 15 residues. This CDR3 reads CATSRDRRPSYEQYF. CDR3 nucleotide sequence: TGTGCCACCAGCAGAGACCGGCGTCCCTCCTACGAGCAGTACTTC.

The sample holds many counts of this clone. This chain connects TRBV7-9 to TRBJ2-7, with 8 bases fitting TRBD2. Germline V gives CDR1 SEHNR, CDR2 FQNEAQ (reference sequence). J gave up 1 base and V 5 bases, and 7 bases lay outside the gene matches. The CDR3 sequence is 15 residues long. The DNA for the CDR3 is TGTGCCAGCAGCGATACGGGGGGGACATCCTACGAGCAGTACTTC. This gives the protein CASSDTGGTSYEQYF.